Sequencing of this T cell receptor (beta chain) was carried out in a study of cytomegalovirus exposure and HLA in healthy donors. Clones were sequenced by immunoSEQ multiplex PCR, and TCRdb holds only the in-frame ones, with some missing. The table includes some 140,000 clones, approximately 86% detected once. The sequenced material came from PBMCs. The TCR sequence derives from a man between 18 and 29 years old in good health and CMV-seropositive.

Written as DNA, the CDR3 is TGTGCCAGCAGTTTATTAACAGGGAACGCGGCCCAGTACTTC. It is translated as CASSLLTGNAAQYF. This chain uses TRBV27 with TRBJ2-5; a weak D match, TRBD1 (6 bases). Looked up from germline, CDR1 is MNHEY and CDR2 is SMNVEV (reference sequence). Trimming cost V 1 base and J 9 bases, with 15 bases left between them. The CDR3 runs 14 residues.